Below, one TCR beta chain is given with its context. No antigen is known for it. The data originate from a study of T cells in Graves' hyperthyroidism and ophthalmopathy. Overall study findings and caveats: Most thyroid clonotypes that were expanded above 0.001 also turned up in blood. Patients with ophthalmopathy were separated from those with stable hyperthyroidism by a 13 V-J model. The model predicted ophthalmopathy a median 6.5 months before onset.

Disease duration under 2 months; hyperthyroidism patients were aged 18 to 65. Template material for amplifying TCR beta CDR3 regions consisted of RNA transcripts. TCR CDR3 underwent first-round RT-PCR with the HTBI primer set. TCRdb used MiXCR to reprocess the multiplex PCR reads, holding one entry per CDR3 protein. The repertoire holds 600,000 or so distinct CDR3 sequences, with 35% to 55% as singletons. The CDR3 has 11 residues. With 4 bases removed from V and 9 bases from J, the gap between germline ends came to 10 bases. The chain has TRBV12-3 or TRBV12-4 and TRBJ2-7; TRBD2 might be the D (5 bases). The sequenced sample was peripheral blood or thyroid tissue (not recorded which). The source is a woman aged 18-35 years with Graves' hyperthyroidism. The CDR3 coding sequence is TGTGCCAGCAGTTCGGGGATACGGCAGTACTTC. This encodes CASSSGIRQYF.